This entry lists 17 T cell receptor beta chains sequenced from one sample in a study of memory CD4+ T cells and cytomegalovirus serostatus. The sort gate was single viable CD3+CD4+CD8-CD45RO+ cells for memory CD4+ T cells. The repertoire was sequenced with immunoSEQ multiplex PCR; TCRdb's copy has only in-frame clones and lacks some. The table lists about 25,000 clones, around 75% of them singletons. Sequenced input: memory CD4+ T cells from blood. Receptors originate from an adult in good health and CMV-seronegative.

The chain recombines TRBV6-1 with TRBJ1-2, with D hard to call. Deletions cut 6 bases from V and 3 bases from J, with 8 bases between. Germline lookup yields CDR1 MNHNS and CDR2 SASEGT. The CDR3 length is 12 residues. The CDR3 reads CASRKGDYGYTF. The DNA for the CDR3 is TGTGCCAGCAGGAAGGGAGACTATGGCTACACCTTC.

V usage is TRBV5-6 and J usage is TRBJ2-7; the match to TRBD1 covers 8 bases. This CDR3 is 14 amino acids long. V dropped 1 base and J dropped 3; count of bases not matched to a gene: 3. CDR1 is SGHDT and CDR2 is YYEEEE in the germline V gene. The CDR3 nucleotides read TGTGCCAGCAGCTTGACCGGGACAGGCTACGAGCAGTACTTC. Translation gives CASSLTGTGYEQYF.

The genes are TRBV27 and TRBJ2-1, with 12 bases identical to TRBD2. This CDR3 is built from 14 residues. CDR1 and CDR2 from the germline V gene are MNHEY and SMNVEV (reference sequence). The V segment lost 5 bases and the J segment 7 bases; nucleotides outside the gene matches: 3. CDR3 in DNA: TGTGCCAGCAGTGGACTAGCGGGGAAGAATGAGCAGTTCTTC. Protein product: CASSGLAGKNEQFF.

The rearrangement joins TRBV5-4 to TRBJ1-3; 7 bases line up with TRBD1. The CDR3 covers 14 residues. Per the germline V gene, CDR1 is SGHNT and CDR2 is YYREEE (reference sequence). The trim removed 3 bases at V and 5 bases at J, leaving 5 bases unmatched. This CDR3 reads CASSSQGQRNTIYF. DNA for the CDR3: TGTGCCAGCAGCTCACAGGGGCAGCGAAACACCATATATTTT.

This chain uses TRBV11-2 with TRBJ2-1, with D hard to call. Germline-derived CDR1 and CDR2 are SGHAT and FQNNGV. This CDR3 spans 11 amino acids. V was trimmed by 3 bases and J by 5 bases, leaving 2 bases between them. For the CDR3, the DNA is TGTGCCAGCAGCTTTGACAATGAGCAGTTCTTC. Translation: CASSFDNEQFF.

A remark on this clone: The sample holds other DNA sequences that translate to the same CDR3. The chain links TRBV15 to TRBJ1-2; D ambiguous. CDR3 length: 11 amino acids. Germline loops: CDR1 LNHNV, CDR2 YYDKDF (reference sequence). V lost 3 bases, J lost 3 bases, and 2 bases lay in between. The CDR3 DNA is TGTGCCACCAGCAGGGACTATGGCTACACCTTC. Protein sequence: CATSRDYGYTF.

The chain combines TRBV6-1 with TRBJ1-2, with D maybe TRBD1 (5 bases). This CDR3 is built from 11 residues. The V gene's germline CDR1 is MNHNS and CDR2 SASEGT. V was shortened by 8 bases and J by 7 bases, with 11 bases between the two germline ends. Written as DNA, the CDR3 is TGTGCCAGCGGGGGGGATCCTGGCTACACCTTC. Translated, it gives CASGGDPGYTF.

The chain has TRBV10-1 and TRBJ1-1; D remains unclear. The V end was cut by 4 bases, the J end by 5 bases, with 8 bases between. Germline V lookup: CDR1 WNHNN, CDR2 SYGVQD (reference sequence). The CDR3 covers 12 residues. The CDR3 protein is CASSGLGTEAFF. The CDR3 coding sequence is TGCGCCAGCAGTGGCCTAGGAACTGAAGCTTTCTTT.

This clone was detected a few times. CDR3: CASSLEAESYGYTF. The CDR3 nucleotides read TGTGCCAGCAGCTTAGAAGCGGAATCATATGGCTACACCTTC. J is TRBJ1-2 and V is TRBV13, with D unclear. The CDR3 sequence is 14 residues long. Germline lookup yields CDR1 PRHDT and CDR2 FYEKMQ (reference sequence). The germline V and J ends were trimmed by 1 base and 5 bases, with 11 bases remaining between them.

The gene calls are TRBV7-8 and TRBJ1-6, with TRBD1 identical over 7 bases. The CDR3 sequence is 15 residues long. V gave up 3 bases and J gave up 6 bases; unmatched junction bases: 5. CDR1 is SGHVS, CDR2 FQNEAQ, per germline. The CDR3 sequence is CASSFEGTANSPLHF. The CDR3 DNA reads TGTGCCAGCAGCTTTGAGGGGACAGCTAATTCACCCCTCCACTTT.

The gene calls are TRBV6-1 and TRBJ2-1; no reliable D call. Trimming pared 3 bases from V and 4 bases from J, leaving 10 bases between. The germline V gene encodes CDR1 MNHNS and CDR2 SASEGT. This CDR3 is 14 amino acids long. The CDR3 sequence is CASSDPPRYNEQFF. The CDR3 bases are TGTGCCAGCAGTGATCCCCCGAGATACAATGAGCAGTTCTTC.

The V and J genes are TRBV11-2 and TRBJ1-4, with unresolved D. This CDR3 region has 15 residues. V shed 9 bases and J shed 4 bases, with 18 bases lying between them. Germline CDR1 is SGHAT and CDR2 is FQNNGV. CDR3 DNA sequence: TGTGCCAGTAAACCAAAGGGCGGGCTTAATGAAAAACTGTTTTTT. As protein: CASKPKGGLNEKLFF.

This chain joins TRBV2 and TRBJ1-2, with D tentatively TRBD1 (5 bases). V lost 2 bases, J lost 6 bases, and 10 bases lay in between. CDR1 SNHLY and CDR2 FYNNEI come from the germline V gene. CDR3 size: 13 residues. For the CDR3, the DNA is TGTGCCAGCAGTGAACGGGGGGGGAATGGCTACACCTTC. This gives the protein CASSERGGNGYTF. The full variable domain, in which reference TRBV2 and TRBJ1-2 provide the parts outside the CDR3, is EPEVTQTPSHQVTQMGQEVILRCVPISNHLYFYWYRQILGQKVEFLVSFYNNEISEKSEIFDDQFSVERPDGSNFTLKIRSTKLEDSAMYFCASSERGGNGYTFGSGTRLTVV.

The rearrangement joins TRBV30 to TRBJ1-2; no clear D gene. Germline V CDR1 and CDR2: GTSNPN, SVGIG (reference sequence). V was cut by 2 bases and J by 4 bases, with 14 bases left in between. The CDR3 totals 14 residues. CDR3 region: CAWSKVRYIYGYTF. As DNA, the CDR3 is TGTGCCTGGAGTAAGGTCAGATACATCTATGGCTACACCTTC.

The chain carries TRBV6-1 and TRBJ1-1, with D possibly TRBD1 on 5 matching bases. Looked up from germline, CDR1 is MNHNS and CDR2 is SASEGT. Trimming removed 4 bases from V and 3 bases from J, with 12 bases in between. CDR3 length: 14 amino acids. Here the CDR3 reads CASSATGADTEAFF. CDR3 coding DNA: TGTGCCAGCAGTGCCACTGGGGCGGACACTGAAGCTTTCTTT.

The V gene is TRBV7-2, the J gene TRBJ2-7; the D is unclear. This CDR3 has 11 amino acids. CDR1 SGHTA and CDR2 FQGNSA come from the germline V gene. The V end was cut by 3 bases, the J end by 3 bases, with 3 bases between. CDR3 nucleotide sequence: TGTGCCAGCAGCTTCCACTACGAGCAGTACTTC. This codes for CASSFHYEQYF.

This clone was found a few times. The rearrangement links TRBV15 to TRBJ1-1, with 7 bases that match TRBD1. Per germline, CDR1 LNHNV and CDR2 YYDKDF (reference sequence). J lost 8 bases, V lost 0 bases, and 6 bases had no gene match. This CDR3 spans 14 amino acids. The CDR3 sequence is CATSRDKQGQEAFF. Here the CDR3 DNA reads TGTGCCACCAGCAGAGATAAGCAGGGACAGGAAGCTTTCTTT.